Sequencing of this T cell receptor (beta chain) was carried out in a study of blood T cell repertoires in COVID-19. This clone has only a few counts. Method: immunoSEQ multiplex PCR; TCRdb's copy keeps in-frame clones and lacks some. This sample has about 46,000 clones, with approximately 85% found just once. The receptor was derived from a human donor in a cohort sampled during active COVID-19. The donor label of this sample is uncertain. Specimen: peripheral blood.

The CDR3 sequence is CASSRVTGDEKLFF. CDR3 DNA sequence: TGTGCCAGTAGTAGGGTGACAGGGGATGAAAAACTGTTTTTT. This rearrangement joins TRBV19 to TRBJ1-4; 8 bases map to TRBD1. The CDR3 is 14 amino acids. The trim removed 4 bases at V and 6 bases at J, leaving 4 bases unmatched. CDR1 is LNHDA, CDR2 SQIVND, per germline (reference sequence).